The rows below give T cell receptor beta chains drawn from one sample of a study of shared clonotypes between healthy human individuals. Assay used: immunoSEQ multiplex PCR; TCRdb lists only in-frame clones, some missing. This table has approximately 510,000 clones, 79% appearing once. Input material: PBMCs. Receptor source: a woman in her thirties or forties in good health. Some clones in this sample may be carry-over from other donors' samples. Both conserved end residues are part of each CDR3. The D gene is left open where the match is weak. A row's size may be missing; if present it is once, few, many or a size class.

v_gene,j_gene,d_gene,abundance,CDR3nt,CDR3aa
TRBV5-1,TRBJ2-3,.,.,TGCGCCAGCAGCTCGGCGGGAGATACGCAGTATTTT,CASSSAGDTQYF
TRBV28,TRBJ1-2,.,.,TGTGCCAGCAGTTTACAGGAAGACTATGGCTACACCTTC,CASSLQEDYGYTF
TRBV6-6,TRBJ1-3,TRBD1,many,TGTGCCAGCAGTTACGGGACAGGGGGCCCTGGAAACACCATATATTTT,CASSYGTGGPGNTIYF
TRBV27,TRBJ2-7,.,.,TGTGCCAGCAGCGCCTTGGACACCCCCTACGAGCAGTACTTC,CASSALDTPYEQYF
TRBV19,TRBJ1-5,.,.,TGTGCCAGTCTCCGGACAGTTTATAGCAATCAGCCCCAGCATTTT,CASLRTVYSNQPQHF
TRBV6-5,TRBJ2-3,.,.,TGTGCCAGCAGCCCCGTGGAAGCTGGCTGGGCGCAGTATTTT,CASSPVEAGWAQYF
TRBV10-1,TRBJ2-1,.,few,TGCGCCAGCAGTCCCAACTACAATGAGCAGTTCTTC,CASSPNYNEQFF
TRBV5-6,TRBJ2-3,TRBD2,.,TGTGCCAGCAGCTTGGGTGGCGGGAGGGCCTACTGGGGCACAGATACGCAGTATTTT,CASSLGGGRAYWGTDTQYF
TRBV7-3,TRBJ1-1,.,.,TGTGCCAGCAGCACAGGTAACACTGAAGCTTTCTTT,CASSTGNTEAFF
TRBV10-3,TRBJ2-3,.,.,TGTGCCATCAGTGTCACAGATACGCAGTATTTT,CAISVTDTQYF
TRBV2,TRBJ2-5,.,once,TGTGCCAGCAGTGTGCGGGGGCGAGAGACCCAGTACTTC,CASSVRGRETQYF
TRBV4-1,TRBJ2-5,.,.,TGCGCCAGCAGCCAAGGAGTACAAGAGACCCAGTACTTC,CASSQGVQETQYF
TRBV11-2,TRBJ2-1,TRBD2,.,TGTGCCAGCAGCTTCGGAACTAGCGGCTACAATGAGCAGTTCTTC,CASSFGTSGYNEQFF
TRBV7-8,TRBJ1-2,.,.,TGTGCCAGCAGCCCCGTAGAGAACTATGGCTACACCTTC,CASSPVENYGYTF
TRBV4-1,TRBJ2-1,.,.,TGCGCCAGCAGCCAAGGGCCCGGGGCAAGCTCCTACAATGAGCAGTTCTTC,CASSQGPGASSYNEQFF
TRBV14,TRBJ2-5,TRBD1,once,TGTGCCAGCAGCCTTGGACAGGGGGAGACCCAGTACTTC,CASSLGQGETQYF